Each of the 17 T cell receptor beta chains below was sequenced from the same sample in a study of blood T cell repertoires in COVID-19. Measured with immunoSEQ multiplex PCR; TCRdb has only the in-frame clones, and not every one. The repertoire holds tens of thousands of clones, roughly four fifths seen once, with 5.5% to 7.5% in the top ten. Sequenced sample: peripheral blood. The receptor set was obtained from a man over 45 with active or convalescent COVID-19.

A note on this clone: The sample has other DNA sequences that encode this CDR3 too. V is TRBV7-9 and J is TRBJ2-5; D is ambiguous. Germline values: CDR1 SEHNR, CDR2 FQNEAQ (reference sequence). CDR3 length: 10 amino acids. Trimming left V 6 bases short and J 5 bases short, with 4 bases between. CDR3 sequence (DNA): TGTGCCAGCAGTCGGGAGACCCAGTACTTC. Its translation: CASSRETQYF.

The CDR3 is CASSLAFPQGGYTF. Here the CDR3 DNA reads TGTGCCAGCAGCTTAGCGTTCCCTCAGGGTGGCTACACCTTC. The rearrangement links TRBV7-9 to TRBJ1-2; TRBD1 is a possible D gene (5 bases). Between the trimmed V and J ends, which lost 0 bases and 7 bases, there was a span of 12 bases. CDR1 is SEHNR, CDR2 FQNEAQ, per germline (reference sequence). This CDR3 is 14 amino acids long.

The J gene is TRBJ2-5, the V gene TRBV5-4; the match to TRBD2 covers 12 bases. CDR1 is SGHNT and CDR2 is YYREEE in the germline V gene (reference sequence). V lost 4 bases, J lost 0 bases, and 10 bases stayed unmatched. The CDR3 runs 18 residues. The CDR3 loop reads CASSPRTSGARYQETQYF. As DNA, the CDR3 is TGTGCCAGCAGCCCTAGGACTAGCGGGGCGCGGTACCAAGAGACCCAGTACTTC.

The rearrangement joins TRBV3-1 (or the pseudogene TRBV3-2) to TRBJ2-3, with 14 positions matching TRBD2. This CDR3 is built from 15 residues. V shed 4 bases, J shed 5 bases, and the junction held 2 bases outside the gene matches. The V gene's germline CDR1 is LGHDT and CDR2 YNNKEL (reference sequence). CDR3 in DNA: TGTGCCAGCAGCCTTGGACTAGCGGGGGGAGATACGCAGTATTTT. Protein product: CASSLGLAGGDTQYF.

This sequence joins TRBV29-1 and TRBJ2-1, with 8 bases fitting TRBD2. Germline assignment: CDR1 SQVTM and CDR2 ANQGSEA. CDR3 length equals 12 residues. The CDR3, as DNA: TGCAGTCACCGCGGGGGGCCGGATGAGCAGTTCTTC. This gives the protein CSHRGGPDEQFF.

Many counts were recorded for this clone. The chain carries TRBV27 and TRBJ2-7; 8 nucleotides line up with TRBD2. Germline loops: CDR1 MNHEY, CDR2 SMNVEV (reference sequence). The CDR3 contains 13 residues. V gave up 8 bases and J gave up 4 bases; unmatched junction bases: 7. For the CDR3, the DNA is TGTGCCAGCCCAGCGGGGGCGAATTACGAGCAGTACGTC. Protein: CASPAGANYEQYV.

This chain joins TRBV28 and TRBJ1-1, with D possibly TRBD1 on 5 matching bases. The CDR3 extends over 13 amino acids. CDR1 and CDR2 (germline): MDHEN, SYDVKM. V gave up 4 bases and J gave up 3 bases, with 9 bases separating them. CDR3 amino acids: CASSSGSDTEAFF. The DNA of the CDR3 is TGTGCCAGCAGTTCAGGGTCGGACACTGAAGCTTTCTTT.

The rearrangement joins TRBV7-2 to TRBJ2-2; 7 bases are shared with TRBD1. Per germline, CDR1 SGHTA and CDR2 FQGNSA. The CDR3 is made up of 16 amino acids. With V trimmed by 1 base and J by 2 bases, 4 bases remained unmatched. The CDR3 is CASSLVGTANTGELFF. CDR3 nucleotide sequence: TGTGCCAGCAGCTTAGTCGGGACAGCAAACACCGGGGAGCTGTTTTTT.

This clone has only one observation. The chain recombines TRBV20-1 with TRBJ2-3, with 9 positions matching TRBD2. The ends lost 3 bases at V and 3 bases at J; junction bases unmatched: 13. There are 17 residues in the CDR3. The germline gives CDR1 DFQATT, CDR2 SNEGSKA (reference sequence). CDR3 sequence (DNA): TGCAGTGCTAGTGGGGTTGGTGCTAGCGGGGCGACAGATACGCAGTATTTT. Translating gives CSASGVGASGATDTQYF.

This chain links TRBV3-1 (or the pseudogene TRBV3-2) with TRBJ1-2; D is ambiguous. Germline loops: CDR1 LGHDT, CDR2 YNNKEL (reference sequence). Trimming removed 7 bases at V and 8 bases at J, with 23 bases between. The CDR3 is made up of 15 amino acids. The CDR3 DNA sequence: TGTGCCAGCACCCATAGCGACATAACCGACTTCGGCTACACCTTC. Protein: CASTHSDITDFGYTF.

The chain uses TRBV19 and TRBJ2-2; TRBD1 matches 9 bases. CDR3 length: 14 amino acids. Trimming cost V 9 bases and J 2 bases; bases outside gene matches: 4. The germline V gene encodes CDR1 LNHDA and CDR2 SQIVND (reference sequence). The CDR3 reads CASRTGVNTGELFF. The CDR3 coding sequence is TGTGCCAGCAGGACAGGGGTAAACACCGGGGAGCTGTTTTTT.

The rearrangement joins TRBV28 to TRBJ1-4; 9 bases are shared with TRBD1. The CDR3 covers 15 residues. The germline CDR1 and CDR2 sequences are MDHEN and SYDVKM. J lost 8 bases, V lost 4 bases, and 8 bases had no gene match. Written as DNA, the CDR3 is TGTGCCAGCAGTTCCGCGGGGACAGGGCTAGAAAAACTGTTTTTT. Translation gives CASSSAGTGLEKLFF.

The CDR3 loop is CASSRDINYGYTF. The CDR3 DNA reads as TGTGCCAGTAGTCGGGACATCAACTATGGCTACACCTTC. V gene TRBV19 combines with J gene TRBJ1-2, with a possible D match to TRBD1 (6 bases). This CDR3 has 13 amino acids. Germline CDR1 LNHDA, CDR2 SQIVND (reference sequence). Trimming shortened V by 5 bases and J by 2 bases, and 9 bases separated the two germline ends.

The chain carries TRBV6-2 or TRBV6-3 and TRBJ1-5, with a tentative D call TRBD1 (5 bases). The CDR3 is 14 residues long. CDR1 is MNHEY and CDR2 is SVGEGT in the germline V gene. Deletions cut 5 bases from V and 2 bases from J, with 10 bases between. The CDR3 sequence is CASSLWGGNQPQHF. CDR3 bases: TGTGCCAGCAGTCTCTGGGGGGGCAATCAGCCCCAGCATTTT.

The genes are TRBV6-2 or TRBV6-3 and TRBJ1-1; D uncertain. Looked up from germline, CDR1 is MNHEY and CDR2 is SVGEGT. CDR3 length: 12 amino acids. The V gene lost 5 bases and the J gene lost 10 bases, with 14 bases spanning the gap. The CDR3: CASSTGIGTAFF. The CDR3 nucleotides read TGTGCCAGCAGTACCGGGATAGGAACAGCTTTCTTT.

The V and J genes are TRBV2 and TRBJ1-2, with a possible D match to TRBD1 (5 bases). The germline V gene has CDR1 SNHLY and CDR2 FYNNEI. CDR3 size: 14 residues. The ends were cut back, 4 bases at V and 0 bases at J, with 9 bases in the middle. The CDR3 region is CASSAGLANYGYTF. DNA for the CDR3: TGTGCCAGCAGTGCGGGACTAGCTAACTATGGCTACACCTTC.

The chain combines TRBV21-1 with TRBJ1-1. TRBV21-1 is designated a pseudogene. This CDR3 has 15 residues. The CDR3 nucleotides are TGTGCCAGCAGCAAACTTGGCGGGCGAAACACTGAAGCTTTCTTT. This sequence encodes CASSKLGGRNTEAFF.